The source of this T cell receptor beta chain is a study of blood T cell repertoires in COVID-19. Study at large: The United States, Italy and Spain were the sources of the acute and convalescent COVID-19 samples. The cDNA or gDNA used as material had been derived from T cells, B-cell-depleted T cells, or PBMCs.

The CDR3 covers 15 residues. V dropped 1 base and J dropped 2 bases, with 9 bases sitting between them. Germline CDR1 reads LGHNA; CDR2 reads YNFKEQ. Participants came from some 23 US areas, aged about 18 to 89 years. Categorization into cohorts depended on clinical history that participants reported. This clone was counted once. Using immunoSEQ multiplex PCR, the repertoire was profiled, and TCRdb retains in-frame clones only, with some absent. The sample yields 250,000 to 350,000 clones, around nine tenths seen once. This clonotype was obtained from a woman in her 40s who had recovered from COVID-19. Source material: PBMCs or T cells enriched from blood (not recorded which). The chain recombines TRBV4-2 with TRBJ2-4; possible D gene TRBD1, 5 bases. In DNA form, the CDR3 reads TGTGCCAGCAGCCAAGGGGCAGGGACCAAAAACATTCAGTACTTC. Its protein product is CASSQGAGTKNIQYF.